The source of this T cell receptor beta chain is a study of CD8 T cells in ankylosing spondylitis (dated by TCRdb to the late 2010s). Context from the whole study: T cell receptor beta repertoires were profiled in healthy donors and ankylosing spondylitis patients so that disease-linked TCR variants could be found. The full study cohort comprised 20 to 25 ankylosing spondylitis patients and 85 to 120 healthy donors. Samples of peripheral blood were taken, and for ankylosing spondylitis patients, synovial fluid was collected as well. Paper-wide results and their limitations: The disease-linked clones showed a CD8+ phenotype and occurred at relatively low frequencies in peripheral blood. Some motif variants had previously been reported in the synovial fluid and blood of reactive arthritis patients, which suggests shared mechanisms of disease initiation. Blood from ankylosing spondylitis patients appeared to be characterized by a TCR beta motif made up of several highly homologous amino acid variants. According to the report, matched synovial fluid samples from ankylosing spondylitis patients were significantly enriched for the disease-linked clones.

In the case of this clonotype: Its antigen has not been determined. Base qualities were left out, and no much larger clone turns up one base away.

The listed sequencing device is Illumina HiSeq 2500. Quantitative 5'-RACE with molecular barcodes was the method used to prepare the TCR beta libraries. Per the source publication's procedure: A new computational method based on a probabilistic model of VDJ rearrangement was used to identify disease-linked TCR variants. TCRdb trimmed public reads at Q25 via fastp, called clones via MiXCR and kept in-frame beta chains. Rows merge per CDR3 protein into single entries with the most common DNA and genes. TCRdb, not the authors, supplied the V and J calls. Counted in this sample were approximately 300,000 distinct CDR3 sequences; roughly 8% of them appeared once. The ten largest clones add up to less than 15% of the sample. The TCR sequence derives from a male donor with ankylosing spondylitis. Sequences were obtained from blood, either unsorted or a sorted T cell fraction (not recorded which).

The CDR3 region reads CASSSPSGPTLYNEQFF. The DNA reads as follows: TGTGCCAGCAGTTCCCCTAGCGGGCCCACCTTATACAATGAGCAGTTCTTC. The sequence is built from TRBV27 and TRBJ2-1; 8 bases in between match TRBD2. Reading the germline V gene (reference sequence) gives CDR1 MNHEY and CDR2 SMNVEV. V is cut back by 4 bases and J by 4 bases, with 12 bases in the junction unmatched. From cysteine to phenylalanine, the CDR3 is 17 amino acids long. This entry keeps only the CDR3 DNA: 51 bases, framed from base 1.